The text below deals with one T cell receptor beta chain. This sample was taken from a study of blood T cells in healthy people across ages. Germline CDR1 and CDR2: MNHNY and SVGAGI (reference sequence). The CDR3 loop spans 15 amino acids. V shed 6 bases and J shed 3 bases, with 16 bases lying between them. Together with a sample-barcoded 5' primer, a J-beta primer mix was included in a second PCR lasting about 6 to 11 cycles. TCRdb reprocessed the 5' RACE reads via MiXCR and lists one record per CDR3 protein. The sample lists fewer than 2,000,000 distinct CDR3 sequences, more than 35% seen once, with roughly 24% in the top ten.

The chain recombines TRBV6-6 with TRBJ2-3, with D possibly matching TRBD1 (6 bases). The receptor was derived from a human donor in good health. Sequenced: blood. CDR3 in amino acids: CASSVTGVRTDTQYF. CDR3 bases: TGTGCCAGCAGCGTGACAGGAGTGAGAACAGATACGCAGTATTTT.